The 20 T cell receptor beta chains below were found in one sample sequenced in a study of T cells in Graves' hyperthyroidism and ophthalmopathy. From RNA transcripts, TCR beta CDR3 regions were amplified. TCR CDR3 regions were first amplified by RT-PCR with HTBI primers. TCRdb re-analysed the multiplex PCR reads in MiXCR, keeping a single row per CDR3 protein. This sample has roughly 570,000 distinct CDR3 sequences, with 46% found just once. The sequenced material came from peripheral blood or thyroid tissue (not recorded which). The receptors shown here come from an adult woman with Graves' disease, either hyperthyroidism or ophthalmopathy (not recorded which).

The chain uses TRBV10-3 and TRBJ1-1, with 12 nucleotides matching TRBD1. The CDR3 runs 14 residues. Germline values: CDR1 ENHRY, CDR2 SYGVKD. With V trimmed by 6 bases and J by 5 bases, 4 bases remained unmatched. The CDR3 nucleotides read TGTGCCATCAGGGGACAGGGGGCGCGGACTGAAGCTTTCTTT. Residues: CAIRGQGARTEAFF.

The chain uses TRBV7-9 and TRBJ2-7; TRBD2 agrees at 7 bases. CDR1 is SEHNR, CDR2 FQNEAQ, per germline (reference sequence). V shed 6 bases, J shed 0 bases, and the junction held 8 bases outside the gene matches. The CDR3 runs 15 residues. CDR3 coding DNA: TGTGCCAGCAGTCTAACGGAGCGGGGCTCCTACGAGCAGTACTTC. This gives the protein CASSLTERGSYEQYF.

This clonotype was detected ten times or more. CDR3 residues: CASTDAQAQETQYF. The CDR3 DNA reads TGTGCCAGCACCGACGCGCAGGCACAAGAGACCCAGTACTTC. V and J are TRBV5-5 and TRBJ2-5, with D hard to call. V was clipped by 6 bases and J by 2 bases, with 14 bases between them. The CDR3 loop spans 14 amino acids. Germline values: CDR1 SGHKS, CDR2 YYEKEE (reference sequence).

With respect to this clonotype: The junction shows a germline mismatch at one end, possibly a read error. The V gene is TRBV29-1, the J gene TRBJ2-7; 10 bases are shared with TRBD2. The V gene's germline CDR1 is SQVTM and CDR2 ANQGSEA. The CDR3 runs 16 residues. This CDR3 reads CGVEAPTSGAHYEQYF. The DNA for the CDR3 is TGCGGCGTTGAGGCCCCCACTAGCGGGGCTCACTACGAGCAGTACTTC.

This clonotype was counted ten times or more. The chain carries TRBV5-1 and TRBJ1-1, with TRBD1 matching 7 bases. The germline gives CDR1 SGHRS, CDR2 YFSETQ. Trimming cost V 4 bases and J 1 base; bases outside gene matches: 7. The CDR3 is made up of 15 amino acids. CDR3 sequence reads: CASSPRTGANTEAFF. As DNA, the CDR3 is TGCGCCAGCAGCCCTCGGACAGGAGCGAACACTGAAGCTTTCTTT.

The chain carries TRBV7-8 and TRBJ1-5; the D gene is possibly TRBD1 (5 bases). Germline CDR1 SGHVS, CDR2 FQNEAQ. This CDR3 comprises 11 residues. The V end was cut by 4 bases, the J end by 14 bases, with 12 bases between. This CDR3 is CASSSDRYEHF. CDR3 in DNA: TGTGCCAGCAGCTCAGACAGATACGAGCATTTT. Drawing the rest from reference TRBV7-8 and TRBJ1-5, the complete variable domain is GAGVSQSPRYKVAKRGQDVALRCDPISGHVSLFWYQQALGQGPEFLTYFQNEAQLDKSGLPSDRFFAERPEGSVSTLKIQRTQQEDSAVYLCASSSDRYEHFGDGTRLSIL.

This chain uses TRBV10-3 with TRBJ2-5, with 8 bases matching TRBD1. V trimming: 2 bases; J trimming: 2 bases; junction bases outside the gene matches: 4. Germline V CDR1 and CDR2: ENHRY, SYGVKD. The CDR3 runs 15 residues. The CDR3 sequence is CAISERTGGQETQYF. The CDR3 coding sequence is TGTGCCATCAGTGAGAGAACAGGGGGACAAGAGACCCAGTACTTC.

CDR3 in DNA: TGTGCCAGCAGCTTTAGGGACAGGGGAATTGGCTACACCTTC. It encodes CASSFRDRGIGYTF. The chain combines TRBV7-9 with TRBJ1-2; 10 bases are shared with TRBD1. Unmatched junction bases numbered 5, after V lost 3 bases and J lost 7 bases. Germline V CDR1 and CDR2: SEHNR, FQNEAQ (reference sequence). The CDR3 covers 14 residues.

The V call is TRBV15, the J call TRBJ1-5; no clear D gene. Germline V lookup: CDR1 LNHNV, CDR2 YYDKDF (reference sequence). Trimming stripped 5 bases from V and 1 base from J, with 12 bases between. The CDR3 runs 15 residues. CDR3 region: CATSLGGSSNQPQHF. The CDR3 DNA follows: TGTGCCACCAGCTTGGGCGGGTCCAGCAATCAGCCCCAGCATTTT.

The chain employs TRBV4-2 and TRBJ1-2; D might be TRBD1 (6 bases). Germline-derived CDR1 and CDR2 are LGHNA and YNFKEQ. Between the trimmed V and J ends, which lost 1 base and 8 bases, there was a span of 11 bases. This CDR3 has 13 residues. The CDR3, as DNA: TGTGCCAGCAGCCAAGGGACAGAGAAAGGCTACACCTTC. Amino acids: CASSQGTEKGYTF.

With respect to this clonotype: Likely a read error: the CDR3 ends without its conserved phenylalanine or tryptophan. The DNA is omitted, as the CDR3 cannot be located on it reliably, and the CDR3 follows TCRdb's listing. The V and J genes are TRBV7-9 and TRBJ1-1; the table's D gene call, TRBD1, was not cross checked with the DNA. Germline V gene lookup returns CDR1 SEHNR and CDR2 FQNEAQ (reference sequence). With termini counted, the CDR3 has 11 amino acids. The CDR3 here is CASSLNSHGTG.

The chain's CDR3 is CASSELSGAKDYEQYF. CDR3 nucleotide sequence: TGTGCCAGCAGTGAATTGTCAGGGGCGAAAGACTACGAGCAGTACTTC. V gene TRBV25-1 combines with J gene TRBJ2-7; maybe TRBD1 (6 bases). V was trimmed by 1 base and J by 3 bases, leaving 16 bases between them. This CDR3 comprises 16 residues. Germline-derived CDR1 and CDR2 are MGHDK and SYGVNS.

This clonotype was seen repeatedly, ten times or more. V gene TRBV5-1 combines with J gene TRBJ2-2; D may be TRBD1 (5 bases). The germline CDR1 and CDR2 sequences are SGHRS and YFSETQ. The length of the CDR3 is 14 residues. Trimming stripped 4 bases from V and 3 bases from J, with 10 bases between. The CDR3 DNA follows: TGCGCCAGCAGCACGGACACTGACACCGGGGAGCTGTTTTTT. Its protein is CASSTDTDTGELFF.

The chain joins TRBV2 to TRBJ2-7; TRBD2 might be the D (5 bases). Per germline, CDR1 SNHLY and CDR2 FYNNEI. Trimming shortened V by 6 bases and J by 4 bases, and 7 bases separated the two germline ends. This CDR3 contains 11 residues. The CDR3 DNA is TGTGCCAGCAGGACGGGGTACGAGCAGTACTTC. Amino acids: CASRTGYEQYF.

The gene calls are TRBV15 and TRBJ1-4, with TRBD1 identical over 7 bases. The germline gives CDR1 LNHNV, CDR2 YYDKDF (reference sequence). The CDR3 loop spans 15 amino acids. Unmatched junction bases numbered 9, after V lost 3 bases and J lost 8 bases. CDR3 bases: TGTGCCACCAGCAGGGAGGGGACAGTCGACGAAAAACTGTTTTTT. This codes for CATSREGTVDEKLFF.

V is TRBV14 and J is TRBJ1-2; D not certain. The V gene lost 4 bases and the J gene lost 3 bases, with 18 bases spanning the gap. This CDR3 is 16 amino acids long. The germline V gene encodes CDR1 SGHDN and CDR2 FVKESK. The CDR3 loop is CASSPNSYEQYYGYTF. The CDR3 DNA sequence: TGTGCCAGCAGCCCCAACTCCTACGAGCAGTACTATGGCTACACCTTC.

About this clonotype: No conserved phenylalanine or tryptophan ends this CDR3, so it is likely a read error. The rearrangement joins TRBV2 to TRBJ2-7; 7 bases are shared with TRBD2. Looked up from germline, CDR1 is SNHLY and CDR2 is FYNNEI. Trimming cost V 3 bases and J 6 bases; bases outside gene matches: 2. This CDR3 spans 12 amino acids. The CDR3 nucleotides read TGTGCCAGCAGTGACACGGGGGGCGAGCAGTACTCC. Translation gives CASSDTGGEQYS.

The CDR3, as DNA: TGTGCCAGCCGGGAGACAGGGCGACCCTACGAGCAGTACTTC. This gives the protein CASRETGRPYEQYF. J is TRBJ2-7 and V is TRBV2; the D gene is possibly TRBD1 (7 bases). The germline V gene encodes CDR1 SNHLY and CDR2 FYNNEI. V lost 8 bases and J lost 2, with 16 bases in between. The length of the CDR3 is 14 residues.

The V call is TRBV7-8, the J call TRBJ1-1, with D possibly matching TRBD1 (5 bases). The CDR3 has 14 amino acids. Germline CDR1 SGHVS, CDR2 FQNEAQ. The germline V and J ends were trimmed by 1 base and 5 bases, with 11 bases remaining between them. The CDR3 loop is CASSLGEGRTEAFF. CDR3 sequence (DNA): TGTGCCAGCAGCTTAGGTGAGGGGCGTACTGAAGCTTTCTTT.

V and J are TRBV6-1 and TRBJ2-6; D remains ambiguous. V lost 8 bases and J lost 5, with 7 bases in between. CDR3 length: 12 amino acids. Germline V gene lookup returns CDR1 MNHNS and CDR2 SASEGT. The CDR3 is CASYHRANVLTF. The CDR3 nucleotides are TGTGCCAGCTACCACAGGGCCAACGTCCTGACTTTC.